The text below deals with one T cell receptor beta chain. Antigen specificity is unknown. The data originate from a study of OX40 agonist ivuxolimab in advanced cancers. Findings of the study overall: Among expanded peripheral T cells, antigen specificity went undetermined.

Here immunoSEQ multiplex PCR was the method, and the copy in TCRdb shows in-frame clones only, minus some. This sample has 100,000 to 150,000 clones, with approximately 90% found just once. CDR1 is MNHEY and CDR2 is SVGAGI in the germline V gene. The CDR3 is made up of 15 amino acids. V was clipped by 2 bases and J by 5 bases; unmatched bases: 5. The V and J genes are TRBV6-5 and TRBJ2-7; TRBD2 agrees at 11 bases. The material sequenced was CD4+ or CD8+ T cells sorted from blood, taken in a trial of the OX40 agonist ivuxolimab. The origin of this receptor is an adult with an advanced solid tumor such as melanoma, head and neck, liver or kidney cancer. The CDR3 region has the DNA TGTGCCAGCAGTTACCGTAGCGGGAGGGTGGACGAGCAGTACTTC. Translation gives CASSYRSGRVDEQYF.